The T cell receptor (beta chain) described here comes from a study of PD-1 blockade in classical Hodgkin lymphoma. Whole-study findings and limits: Lower baseline TCR diversity marked trial partial responders and progressors.

Germline loops: CDR1 SGHNT, CDR2 YYREEE (reference sequence). CDR3 size: 14 residues. V was pared by 4 bases and J by 6 bases, with 15 bases between. TCRdb's table, derived via immunoSEQ multiplex PCR, lists solely in-frame clones and lacks some. The repertoire has about 100,000 clones, 80% to 90% of them found once; the top ten carry about 20%. On this clone itself: Its cognate antigen is unknown.

Relapse after autologous stem cell transplantation occurred in every patient, and brentuximab vedotin exposure varied. This clonotype originated in a human donor with classical Hodgkin lymphoma. The sample here was peripheral blood mononuclear cells (PBMCs), taken before the second cycle of nivolumab. The chain recombines TRBV5-4 with TRBJ2-3; D unclear. CDR3 sequence: CASSPFGLGDTQYF. The CDR3 DNA reads as TGTGCCAGCAGCCCGTTCGGATTGGGGGATACGCAGTATTTT.